This T cell receptor (beta chain) was sequenced for a study of graft-versus-host responses after intestinal transplantation. In the study overall: Recipients uniformly received anti-thymocyte globulin induction, followed by tacrolimus and steroids for about 3 years. Study-wide findings and caveats: Peak GvH clone levels in circulation were associated with early post-transplant HvG declines. Investigators detected GvH clones in recipient marrow, with some emerging earlier in ileum or blood.

Clones were sequenced by immunoSEQ multiplex PCR, and TCRdb holds only the in-frame ones, with some missing. The table lists about 30,000 clones, 80% to 85% of them singletons. Intraepithelial and lamina propria lymphocytes were freed from processed graft tissue. Remarks on this clone: The antigen is undetermined.

The ends were cut back, 4 bases at V and 5 bases at J, with 14 bases in the middle. Germline V gives CDR1 SEHNR, CDR2 FQNEAQ (reference sequence). The CDR3 sequence is 14 residues long. The chain combines TRBV7-9 with TRBJ1-1; tentative D call: TRBD1 (5 bases). The origin of this receptor is a human patient who received an intestinal transplant, so some T cells may come from the graft donor. The specimen was ileum tissue, collected 98 days after intestinal transplantation. The CDR3 coding sequence is TGTGCCAGCAGCTCAGGGTCCGGTTGGACTGAAGCTTTCTTT. Protein sequence: CASSSGSGWTEAFF.